These 6 T cell receptor beta chains originate from one sample sequenced in a study of blood T cell repertoires in COVID-19. The data were produced by immunoSEQ multiplex PCR, yet TCRdb's version contains in-frame clones alone and is incomplete. The sample has around 300,000 clones, around 92% seen once. The sample was PBMCs or T cells enriched from blood (not recorded which). The receptors here all came from a woman aged 55-70 years who had recovered from COVID-19.

The V and J genes are TRBV30 and TRBJ1-1, with D uncertain. Trimming left V 0 bases short and J 4 bases short, with 9 bases between. This CDR3 spans 13 amino acids. CDR1 is GTSNPN and CDR2 is SVGIG in the germline V gene (reference sequence). CDR3 protein: CAWSVRGGTEAFF. The CDR3 DNA follows: TGTGCCTGGAGTGTCCGGGGAGGCACTGAAGCTTTCTTT.

This sequence joins TRBV28 and TRBJ2-7, with 10 bases fitting TRBD2. Germline loops: CDR1 MDHEN, CDR2 SYDVKM. This CDR3 region has 14 residues. After removal of 7 bases from V and 3 bases from J, the junction contained 6 bases not matched to a gene. The DNA of the CDR3 is TGTGCCAGCACCCCTGCTAGCGGGAGCTACGAGCAGTACTTC. Residues: CASTPASGSYEQYF. Full variable domain (outside the CDR3, taken from reference TRBV28 and TRBJ2-7): DVKVTQSSRYLVKRTGEKVFLECVQDMDHENMFWYRQDPGLGLRLIYFSYDVKMKEKGDIPEGYSVSREKKERFSLILESASTNQTSMYLCASTPASGSYEQYFGPGTRLTVT.

This chain joins TRBV6-5 and TRBJ1-1; 8 bases map to TRBD1. The CDR3 spans 14 residues. The J segment lost 8 bases and the V segment lost 2 bases, leaving 7 bases of the junction unmatched. CDR1 and CDR2 (germline): MNHEY, SVGAGI. CDR3 loop: CASSYSRQGLEAFF. The CDR3 nucleotides read TGTGCCAGCAGTTACAGTCGACAGGGGCTCGAAGCTTTCTTT.

The chain has TRBV10-2 and TRBJ1-1; 8 nucleotides line up with TRBD1. CDR1 is WSHSY and CDR2 is SAAADI in the germline V gene. The CDR3 runs to 14 residues. V lost 2 bases and J lost 4; bases outside the gene matches: 3. CDR3 coding DNA: TGCGCCAGCAGTGAGGACAGGGGTCGCACTGAAGCTTTCTTT. This translates into CASSEDRGRTEAFF.

This chain links TRBV30 with TRBJ1-3; tentatively, D is TRBD1 (6 bases). The CDR3 length is 14 residues. Deletions cut 8 bases from V and 0 bases from J, with 14 bases between. Per the germline V gene, CDR1 is GTSNPN and CDR2 is SVGIG (reference sequence). CDR3 in amino acids: CAGGQPSSGNTIYF. DNA of the CDR3: TGTGCCGGAGGACAGCCGAGCTCTGGAAACACCATATATTTT.

The chain carries TRBV28 and TRBJ1-6; D ambiguous. Trimming removed 6 bases at V and 7 bases at J, with 10 bases between. The CDR3 consists of 13 residues. Germline V gene lookup returns CDR1 MDHEN and CDR2 SYDVKM. The DNA of the CDR3 is TGTGCCAGCAGGAACGAGGGAAATTCACCCCTCCACTTT. Its translation: CASRNEGNSPLHF.